The rows below give T cell receptor beta chains drawn from one sample of a study of beta chain features in type 1 diabetes. Generated by immunoSEQ multiplex PCR, the TCRdb table keeps only in-frame clones and is missing some. The sample has more than 300,000 clones; over 9% are singletons. Sequenced: central memory CD4+ T cells from blood. Source of these receptors: a man aged 30-40 years with type 1 diabetes. Each CDR3 is given with its conserved first and last residue. The order of the fields is clone size, D gene, CDR3 length, V gene, J gene, CDR3 protein, CDR3 DNA. A D gene is named only where the DNA matches it firmly. The size of a clone is reported for some rows only, either as once, few or many, or as a class for expanded clones.

NA	NA	14	TRBV5-4	TRBJ2-3	CASSSGLHTDTQYF	TGTGCCAGCAGCTCGGGACTTCACACAGATACGCAGTATTTT
few	TRBD2	18	TRBV28	TRBJ2-2	CASSSISGKRRNTGELFF	TGTGCCAGCAGCTCCATTAGCGGGAAAAGGCGGAACACCGGGGAGCTGTTTTTT
NA	NA	13	TRBV6-6	TRBJ1-1	CASSESDNTEAFF	TGTGCCAGCAGTGAGTCGGATAACACTGAAGCTTTCTTT
few	NA	16	TRBV4-3	TRBJ2-1	CASSQIQAYSYNEQFF	TGCGCCAGCAGCCAAATCCAGGCCTACTCCTACAATGAGCAGTTCTTC
NA	TRBD1	14	TRBV18	TRBJ1-1	CASSPTGADTEAFF	TGTGCCAGCTCACCGACAGGGGCGGACACTGAAGCTTTCTTT
few	NA	13	TRBV2	TRBJ2-5	CASSDTDQETQYF	TGTGCCAGCAGTGACACGGACCAAGAGACCCAGTACTTC
few	TRBD2	14	TRBV4-3	TRBJ2-3	CASSQGGTGDTQYF	TGCGCCAGCAGCCAGGGGGGGACCGGAGATACGCAGTATTTT
NA	NA	16	TRBV4-2	TRBJ2-3	CASSQGRLLAADTQYF	TGTGCCAGCAGCCAAGGACGGTTGTTGGCAGCAGATACGCAGTATTTT
NA	NA	14	TRBV5-4	TRBJ1-1	CASSPGRQEAEAFF	TGTGCCAGCAGCCCCGGCCGACAGGAAGCTGAAGCTTTCTTT
NA	NA	17	TRBV7-3	TRBJ2-6	CASSRGLVNSGANVLTF	TGTGCCAGCAGCCGTGGACTGGTCAACTCTGGGGCCAACGTCCTGACTTTC
NA	TRBD1	13	TRBV30	TRBJ2-7	CAWSWGTGGQQYF	TGTGCCTGGAGTTGGGGGACAGGGGGTCAGCAGTACTTC
many	NA	13	TRBV7-8	TRBJ1-2	CASSLGLNYGYTF	TGTGCCAGCAGCTTAGGGTTAAACTATGGCTACACCTTC
NA	TRBD1	14	TRBV11-2	TRBJ1-4	CASSKTGTNEKLFF	TGTGCCAGCAGCAAGACAGGGACTAATGAAAAACTGTTTTTT
many	TRBD1	13	TRBV6-6	TRBJ2-7	CASRKTGLDEQYF	TGTGCCAGCCGGAAGACAGGGCTGGACGAGCAGTACTTC
few	NA	14	TRBV19	TRBJ2-5	CASRSEQGRETQYF	TGTGCCAGTAGATCCGAACAGGGAAGGGAGACCCAGTACTTC
few	TRBD1	13	TRBV7-9	TRBJ1-2	CASRGTGWWGYTF	TGTGCCAGCAGAGGGACAGGTTGGTGGGGCTACACCTTC
many	TRBD2	18	TRBV10-3	TRBJ2-2	CAISAGTSGISTTGELFF	TGTGCCATCAGTGCTGGGACTAGCGGGATCTCGACCACCGGGGAGCTGTTTTTT
few	NA	12	TRBV7-2	TRBJ1-5	CASSLRGQPQHF	TGTGCCAGCAGCTTAAGGGGACAGCCCCAGCATTTT
NA	TRBD1	15	TRBV5-4	TRBJ2-3	CASSQGQGREDTQYF	TGTGCCAGCAGCCAGGGACAGGGAAGGGAAGATACGCAGTATTTT
few	TRBD2	15	TRBV25-1	TRBJ2-3	CASSPPAGWADTQYF	TGTGCCAGCTCCCCCCCAGCGGGGTGGGCAGATACGCAGTATTTT
NA	NA	15	TRBV5-1	TRBJ2-3	CASSFTGPSTDTQYF	TGCGCCAGCAGCTTCACGGGGCCTAGCACAGATACGCAGTATTTT
NA	TRBD1	15	TRBV5-4	TRBJ1-1	CASSFGGQGSTEAFF	TGTGCCAGCAGCTTCGGGGGACAGGGGTCCACTGAAGCTTTCTTT
few	NA	14	TRBV7-9	TRBJ2-1	CASSLGVYDNEQFF	TGTGCCAGCAGCTTAGGAGTCTACGACAATGAGCAGTTCTTC
few	NA	14	TRBV28	TRBJ2-7	CASSLGAGTREQYF	TGTGCCAGCAGCCTGGGGGCGGGGACGAGGGAGCAGTACTTC
few	TRBD1	16	TRBV7-6	TRBJ1-1	CASSPDRGRMNTEAFF	TGTGCCAGCAGCCCCGACAGGGGGCGGATGAACACTGAAGCTTTCTTT
NA	NA	16	TRBV4-1	TRBJ2-1	CASSQDPAGLYNEQFF	TGCGCCAGCAGCCAAGATCCAGCGGGCCTCTACAATGAGCAGTTCTTC
NA	NA	17	TRBV5-1	TRBJ2-4	CASSLEAGVFGKNIQYF	TGCGCCAGCAGCTTGGAGGCCGGAGTGTTCGGGAAAAACATTCAGTACTTC
few	NA	15	TRBV5-4	TRBJ2-7	CASSSYSRSDYEQYF	TGTGCCAGCAGCTCCTATAGCCGATCTGATTACGAGCAGTACTTC
NA	NA	12	TRBV6-5	TRBJ2-7	CASTSHWGEQYF	TGTGCCAGCACCTCCCACTGGGGCGAGCAGTACTTC
NA	NA	12	TRBV5-4	TRBJ1-6	CASSLDNSPLHF	TGTGCCAGCAGTCTCGATAATTCACCCCTCCACTTT
NA	NA	15	TRBV4-2	TRBJ2-7	CASSQESRKAYEQYF	TGTGCCAGCAGCCAAGAGAGCAGAAAAGCCTACGAGCAGTACTTC
few	NA	12	TRBV5-4	TRBJ2-7	CASSSDSNEQYF	TGTGCCAGCAGCTCGGACAGCAACGAGCAGTACTTC
few	NA	14	TRBV7-9	TRBJ2-3	CASSPTGYKDTQYF	TGTGCCAGCAGCCCGACGGGCTACAAAGATACGCAGTATTTT
few	NA	14	TRBV15	TRBJ1-4	CATSKQGSDEKLFF	TGTGCCACCAGCAAACAGGGTAGTGATGAAAAACTGTTTTTT
NA	TRBD2	15	TRBV5-1	TRBJ2-3	CASRQTSGDADTQYF	TGCGCCAGCAGACAGACTAGCGGGGACGCAGATACGCAGTATTTT
few	NA	15	TRBV5-1	TRBJ2-7	CASSLVAGSTYEQYF	TGCGCCAGCAGCTTGGTGGCAGGGTCAACCTACGAGCAGTACTTC
few	TRBD1	14	TRBV28	TRBJ1-1	CASSSGQGNTEAFF	TGTGCCAGCAGTTCGGGACAGGGGAACACTGAAGCTTTCTTT
many	TRBD2	14	TRBV29-1	TRBJ2-1	CSVLAGTSYNEQFF	TGCAGCGTTCTAGCGGGGACTTCCTACAATGAGCAGTTCTTC
NA	TRBD1	13	TRBV4-1	TRBJ2-4	CASSPDRGRIQYF	TGTGCCAGCAGCCCCGACAGGGGGCGCATTCAGTACTTC
NA	NA	14	TRBV6-6	TRBJ2-7	CASRLIRSRDEQYF	TGTGCCAGCAGGTTAATTCGGTCTCGGGACGAGCAGTACTTC
NA	NA	13	TRBV5-4	TRBJ2-7	CASSPKGVYEQYF	TGTGCCAGCAGCCCTAAGGGGGTTTACGAGCAGTACTTC
many	TRBD2	17	TRBV14	TRBJ2-1	CASSLRTSAGSYNEQFF	TGTGCCAGCAGCCTTCGGACTAGCGCTGGATCCTACAATGAGCAGTTCTTC
NA	NA	14	TRBV2	TRBJ2-7	CASSEAIRGDEQYF	TGTGCCAGCAGTGAAGCGATTAGGGGGGACGAGCAGTACTTC
few	NA	15	TRBV7-2	TRBJ2-5	CASRLTPGPQETQYF	TGTGCCAGCAGGCTTACCCCCGGGCCACAAGAGACCCAGTACTTC
few	NA	12	TRBV7-2	TRBJ2-7	CASSSDWGEQYF	TGTGCCAGCAGCTCGGACTGGGGGGAGCAGTACTTC
NA	NA	16	TRBV5-4	TRBJ1-5	CASSTTPGPSNQPQHF	TGTGCCAGCAGCACAACCCCGGGACCTAGCAATCAGCCCCAGCATTTT
NA	NA	14	TRBV10-1	TRBJ2-7	CASSRDNSSYEQYF	TGCGCCAGCAGTAGGGACAATAGCTCCTACGAGCAGTACTTC
NA	TRBD2	15	TRBV7-3	TRBJ2-1	CASSLTGLVAHEQFF	TGTGCCAGCAGCTTAACAGGACTAGTTGCGCATGAGCAGTTCTTC
NA	NA	17	TRBV28	TRBJ2-4	CASSPRWGKGAKNIQYF	TGTGCCAGCAGTCCCCGGTGGGGGAAGGGGGCCAAAAACATTCAGTACTTC
few	NA	13	TRBV27	TRBJ2-7	CASSFSTGYEQYF	TGTGCCAGCAGTTTTTCGACAGGCTACGAGCAGTACTTC
few	NA	13	TRBV27	TRBJ1-5	CASSPGRDQPQHF	TGTGCCAGCTCCCCCGGCAGGGACCAGCCCCAGCATTTT
NA	NA	15	TRBV4-2	TRBJ1-1	CASSQDGLMNTEAFF	TGTGCCAGCAGCCAAGACGGCCTTATGAACACTGAAGCTTTCTTT
many	NA	19	TRBV11-2	TRBJ2-7	CASSSLFRARKSTPYEQYF	TGTGCCAGCAGCTCATTGTTTAGGGCCCGAAAATCCACCCCCTACGAGCAGTACTTC
few	NA	13	TRBV27	TRBJ1-1	CASRHPTNTEAFF	TGTGCCAGCAGACATCCCACGAACACTGAAGCTTTCTTT
few	NA	15	TRBV5-1	TRBJ2-3	CASSRDDRSTDTQYF	TGCGCCAGCAGCCGAGACGACAGAAGCACAGATACGCAGTATTTT
few	NA	13	TRBV19	TRBJ2-7	CASSLHSSYEQYF	TGTGCCAGTAGTCTCCATAGCTCCTACGAGCAGTACTTC